This entry lists 9 T cell receptor beta chains sequenced from one sample in a study of blood T cell repertoires in COVID-19. Some clones are missing from TCRdb's copy, which holds only in-frame ones; the method was immunoSEQ multiplex PCR. There are roughly 200,000 clones in the sample; roughly nine tenths occur only once, and roughly 4% lies in the top ten. Specimen: PBMCs or T cells enriched from blood (not recorded which). Every receptor here comes from a woman between 25 and 40 years old with acute COVID-19.

J is TRBJ1-1 and V is TRBV6-5, with D possibly matching TRBD1 (6 bases). This CDR3 is built from 12 residues. Germline values: CDR1 MNHEY, CDR2 SVGAGI. V dropped 6 bases and J dropped 10 bases, with 15 bases sitting between them. CDR3 coding DNA: TGTGCCAGCAGCCGAACAGGGTTTGGAGCTTTCTTT. Translation: CASSRTGFGAFF.

About this clone: Other nucleotide sequences in the sample specify the same CDR3. The chain combines TRBV7-8 with TRBJ1-1; tentative D call: TRBD1 (6 bases). Germline V CDR1 and CDR2: SGHVS, FQNEAQ. The CDR3 is 14 amino acids. V was pared by 5 bases and J by 2 bases, with 12 bases between. CDR3 bases: TGTGCCAGCAGCCCACAGGGAGTCAACACTGAAGCTTTCTTT. This gives the protein CASSPQGVNTEAFF.

This clone has only a few counts. V is TRBV29-1 and J is TRBJ1-3; TRBD1 agrees at 7 bases. CDR3 length equals 13 residues. Germline trimming cut 6 bases from V and 2 bases from J; bases unmatched to any gene: 4. CDR1 is SQVTM and CDR2 is ANQGSEA in the germline V gene. In DNA, the CDR3 is TGCAGCGTAACTGACAGGGCTGGAAACACCATATATTTT. The encoded protein is CSVTDRAGNTIYF.

This clone was seen only a few times. V and J are TRBV11-2 and TRBJ2-7, with D unclear. Trimming left V 4 bases short and J 1 base short, with 2 bases between. Per the germline V gene, CDR1 is SGHAT and CDR2 is FQNNGV. This CDR3 has 11 residues. Here the CDR3 reads CASSSSYEQYF. In nucleotides, the CDR3 is TGTGCCAGCAGCTCATCCTACGAGCAGTACTTC.

V gene TRBV4-1 combines with J gene TRBJ2-2; weak D call: TRBD1 (6 bases). Trimming cost V 4 bases and J 4 bases, with 13 bases left between them. CDR3 length: 15 residues. Per germline, CDR1 MGHRA and CDR2 YSYEKL. The CDR3 loop reads CASSLAGEGTGELFF. The CDR3 DNA sequence: TGCGCCAGCAGCCTCGCAGGGGAAGGCACCGGGGAGCTGTTTTTT.

V is TRBV19 and J is TRBJ1-6, with 11 bases fitting TRBD1. Germline V gene sequence: CDR1 LNHDA, CDR2 SQIVND (reference sequence). The V and J ends lost 7 bases and 12 bases, in that order; junction bases with no gene match: 14. The CDR3 has 16 residues. CDR3 in DNA: TGTGCCAGTACCCTACACCAGGGACAGGGGGAAGGACCCCTCCACTTT. It yields the protein CASTLHQGQGEGPLHF.

V is TRBV3-1 (or the pseudogene TRBV3-2) and J is TRBJ2-3; D unresolved. CDR1 is LGHDT, CDR2 YNNKEL, per germline (reference sequence). The germline V and J ends were trimmed by 1 base and 6 bases, with 8 bases remaining between them. CDR3 size: 13 residues. The CDR3 nucleotides are TGTGCCAGCAGCCAAGTTGAACGGGATACGCAGTATTTT. Its translation: CASSQVERDTQYF.

V is TRBV29-1 and J is TRBJ1-1; 9 bases fit TRBD1. Looked up from germline, CDR1 is SQVTM and CDR2 is ANQGSEA. This CDR3 comprises 13 residues. With 7 bases clipped from V and 3 bases from J, the junction kept 6 bases outside the gene matches. For the CDR3, the DNA is TGCAGCGGGGGGACAGGGTCGGACACTGAAGCTTTCTTT. This sequence encodes CSGGTGSDTEAFF.

This chain uses TRBV9 with TRBJ1-1; no clear D gene. The CDR3 is made up of 13 amino acids. Trimming left V 3 bases short and J 1 base short, with 7 bases between. The germline gives CDR1 SGDLS, CDR2 YYNGEE. CDR3 loop: CASSARENTEAFF. The CDR3 DNA reads TGTGCCAGCAGCGCGAGGGAGAACACTGAAGCTTTCTTT.